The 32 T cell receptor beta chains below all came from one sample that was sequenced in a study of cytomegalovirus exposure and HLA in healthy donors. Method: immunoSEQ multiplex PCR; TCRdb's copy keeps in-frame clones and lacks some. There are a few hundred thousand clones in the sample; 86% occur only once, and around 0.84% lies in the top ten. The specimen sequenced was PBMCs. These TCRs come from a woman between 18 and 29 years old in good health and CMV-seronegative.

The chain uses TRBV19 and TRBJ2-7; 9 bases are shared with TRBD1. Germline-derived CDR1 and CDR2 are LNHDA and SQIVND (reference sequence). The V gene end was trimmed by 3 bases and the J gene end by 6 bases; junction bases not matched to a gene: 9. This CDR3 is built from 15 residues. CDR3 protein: CASSISSQGAVEQYF. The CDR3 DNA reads TGTGCCAGTAGTATTTCGTCACAGGGGGCAGTCGAGCAGTACTTC.

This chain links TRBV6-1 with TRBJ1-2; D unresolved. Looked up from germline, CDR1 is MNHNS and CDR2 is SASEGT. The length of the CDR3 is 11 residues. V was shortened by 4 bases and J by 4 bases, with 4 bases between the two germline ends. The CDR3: CASSGLYGYTF. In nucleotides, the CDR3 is TGTGCCAGCAGTGGGCTCTATGGCTACACCTTC.

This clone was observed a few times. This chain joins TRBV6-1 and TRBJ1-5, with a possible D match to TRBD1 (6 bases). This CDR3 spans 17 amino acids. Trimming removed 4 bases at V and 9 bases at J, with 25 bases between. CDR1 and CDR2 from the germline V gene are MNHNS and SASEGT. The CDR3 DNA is TGTGCCAGCAGTGGAAGATGGGAGGGGGTCCGCTCGGGGCCCCAGCATTTT. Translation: CASSGRWEGVRSGPQHF.

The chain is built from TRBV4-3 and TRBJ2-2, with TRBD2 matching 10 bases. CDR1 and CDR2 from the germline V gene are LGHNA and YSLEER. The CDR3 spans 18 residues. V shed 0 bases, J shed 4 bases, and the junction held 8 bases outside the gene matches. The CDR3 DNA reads TGCGCCAGCAGCCAAGACACGGGCATAGCGGGAGGCACCGGGGAGCTGTTTTTT. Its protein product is CASSQDTGIAGGTGELFF.

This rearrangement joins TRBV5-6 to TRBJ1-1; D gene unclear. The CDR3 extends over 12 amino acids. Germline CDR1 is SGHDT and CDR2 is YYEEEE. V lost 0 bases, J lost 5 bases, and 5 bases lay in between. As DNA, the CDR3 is TGTGCCAGCAGCTTGGGGGCAACTGAAGCTTTCTTT. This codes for CASSLGATEAFF.

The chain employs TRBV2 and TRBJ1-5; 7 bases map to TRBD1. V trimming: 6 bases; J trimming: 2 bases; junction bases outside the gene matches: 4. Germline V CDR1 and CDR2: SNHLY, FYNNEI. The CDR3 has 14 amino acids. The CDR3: CASSRQGGNQPQHF. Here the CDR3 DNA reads TGTGCCAGCAGCAGACAGGGCGGCAATCAGCCCCAGCATTTT.

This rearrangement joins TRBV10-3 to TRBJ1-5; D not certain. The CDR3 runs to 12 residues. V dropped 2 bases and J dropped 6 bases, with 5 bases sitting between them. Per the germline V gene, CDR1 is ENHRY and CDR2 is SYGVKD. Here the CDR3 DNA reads TGTGCCATCAGTGAGACGGGTCAGCCCCAGCATTTT. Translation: CAISETGQPQHF.

The CDR3, as DNA: TGCGCCAGCAGCTTGGCGGAAGGACAGACTTATGGCTACACCTTC. Amino acids: CASSLAEGQTYGYTF. This chain joins TRBV5-1 and TRBJ1-2, with a possible D match to TRBD1 (6 bases). CDR3 length: 15 amino acids. Germline V gives CDR1 SGHRS, CDR2 YFSETQ. Trimming removed 0 bases from V and 5 bases from J, with 14 bases in between.

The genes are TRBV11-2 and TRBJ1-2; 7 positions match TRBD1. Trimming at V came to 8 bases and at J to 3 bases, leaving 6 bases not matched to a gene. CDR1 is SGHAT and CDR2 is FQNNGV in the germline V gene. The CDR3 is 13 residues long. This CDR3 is CASRITGDYGYTF. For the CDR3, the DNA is TGTGCCAGCCGGATAACAGGGGACTATGGCTACACCTTC.

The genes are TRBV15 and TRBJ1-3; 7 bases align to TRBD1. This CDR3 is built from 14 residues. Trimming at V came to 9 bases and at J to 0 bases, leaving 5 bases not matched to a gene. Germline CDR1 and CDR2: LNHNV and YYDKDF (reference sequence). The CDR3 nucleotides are TGTGCCACAAGACAGGGTAGCTCTGGAAACACCATATATTTT. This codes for CATRQGSSGNTIYF.

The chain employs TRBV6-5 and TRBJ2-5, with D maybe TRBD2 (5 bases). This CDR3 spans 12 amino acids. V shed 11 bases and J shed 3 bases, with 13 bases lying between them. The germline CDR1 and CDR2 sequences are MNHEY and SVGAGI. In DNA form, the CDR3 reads TGTGCCGCGGGTAAGAGGGAAGAGACCCAGTACTTC. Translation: CAAGKREETQYF.

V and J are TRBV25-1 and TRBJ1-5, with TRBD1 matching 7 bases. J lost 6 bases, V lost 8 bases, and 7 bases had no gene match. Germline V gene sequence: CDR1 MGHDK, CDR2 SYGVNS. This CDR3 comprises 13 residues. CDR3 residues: CASRNRGGQPQHF. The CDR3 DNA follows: TGTGCCAGCCGAAACAGGGGCGGTCAGCCCCAGCATTTT.

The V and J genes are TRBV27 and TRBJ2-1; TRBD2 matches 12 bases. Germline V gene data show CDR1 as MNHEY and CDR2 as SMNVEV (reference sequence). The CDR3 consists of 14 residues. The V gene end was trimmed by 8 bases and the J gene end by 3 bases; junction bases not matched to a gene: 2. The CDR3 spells CASGLAGNYNEQFF. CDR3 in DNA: TGTGCCAGCGGACTAGCGGGAAACTACAATGAGCAGTTCTTC.

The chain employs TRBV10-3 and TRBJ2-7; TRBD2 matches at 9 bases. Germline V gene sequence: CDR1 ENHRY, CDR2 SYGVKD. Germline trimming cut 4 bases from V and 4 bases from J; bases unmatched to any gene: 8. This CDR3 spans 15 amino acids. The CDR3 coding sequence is TGTGCCATCAGTGGGATGACTAGCGGAGATTACGAGCAGTACTTC. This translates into CAISGMTSGDYEQYF.

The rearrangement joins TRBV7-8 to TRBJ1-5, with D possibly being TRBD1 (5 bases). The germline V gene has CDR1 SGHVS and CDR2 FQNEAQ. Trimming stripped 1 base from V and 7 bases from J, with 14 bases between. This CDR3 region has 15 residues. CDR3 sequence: CASSLGRTPTQPQHF. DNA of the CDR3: TGTGCCAGCAGCTTAGGTCGGACACCGACCCAGCCCCAGCATTTT.

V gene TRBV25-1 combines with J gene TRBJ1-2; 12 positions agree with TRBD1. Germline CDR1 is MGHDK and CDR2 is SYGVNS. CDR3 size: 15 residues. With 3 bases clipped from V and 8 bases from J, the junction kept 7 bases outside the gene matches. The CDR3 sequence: CASSDPGQGAVGYTF. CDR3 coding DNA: TGTGCCAGCAGTGACCCGGGACAGGGGGCTGTGGGCTACACCTTC.

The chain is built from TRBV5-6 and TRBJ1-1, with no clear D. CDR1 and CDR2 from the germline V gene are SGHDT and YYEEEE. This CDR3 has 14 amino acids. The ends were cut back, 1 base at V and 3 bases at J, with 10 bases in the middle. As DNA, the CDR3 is TGTGCCAGCAGCTTGTTGGGGAGGGACACTGAAGCTTTCTTT. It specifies CASSLLGRDTEAFF.

The CDR3: CASSLGTGAYNEQFF. CDR3 nucleotides: TGTGCCAGCAGCTTGGGGACAGGGGCATACAATGAGCAGTTCTTC. This sequence joins TRBV11-3 and TRBJ2-1; 10 positions match TRBD1. With V trimmed by 3 bases and J by 4 bases, 3 bases remained unmatched. The length of the CDR3 is 15 residues. In germline, CDR1 is SGHNT, CDR2 YENEEA.

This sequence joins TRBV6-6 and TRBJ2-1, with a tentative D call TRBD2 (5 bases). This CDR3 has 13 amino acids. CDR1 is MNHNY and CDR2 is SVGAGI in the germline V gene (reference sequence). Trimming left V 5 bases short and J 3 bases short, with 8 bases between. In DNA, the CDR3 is TGTGCCAGCAGTACGGGAAACTACAATGAGCAGTTCTTC. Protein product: CASSTGNYNEQFF.

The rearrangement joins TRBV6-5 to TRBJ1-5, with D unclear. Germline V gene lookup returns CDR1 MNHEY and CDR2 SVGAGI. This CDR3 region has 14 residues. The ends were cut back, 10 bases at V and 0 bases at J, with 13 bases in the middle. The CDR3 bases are TGTGCCACCCGGGTTCCTTATAGCAATCAGCCCCAGCATTTT. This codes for CATRVPYSNQPQHF.

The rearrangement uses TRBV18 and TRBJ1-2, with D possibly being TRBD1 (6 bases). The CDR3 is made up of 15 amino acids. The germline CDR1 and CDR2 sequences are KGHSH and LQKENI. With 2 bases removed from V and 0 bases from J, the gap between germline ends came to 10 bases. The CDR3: CASSPDRRANYGYTF. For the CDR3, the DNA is TGTGCCAGCTCACCAGACAGGCGAGCTAACTATGGCTACACCTTC.

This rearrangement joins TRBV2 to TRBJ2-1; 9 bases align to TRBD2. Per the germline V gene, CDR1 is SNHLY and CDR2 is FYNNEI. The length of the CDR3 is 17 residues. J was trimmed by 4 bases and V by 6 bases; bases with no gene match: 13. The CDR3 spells CASSLSTTSGLYNEQFF. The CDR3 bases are TGTGCCAGCAGCCTAAGTACGACTAGCGGCCTGTACAATGAGCAGTTCTTC. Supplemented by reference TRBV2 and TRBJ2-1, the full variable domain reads EPEVTQTPSHQVTQMGQEVILRCVPISNHLYFYWYRQILGQKVEFLVSFYNNEISEKSEIFDDQFSVERPDGSNFTLKIRSTKLEDSAMYFCASSLSTTSGLYNEQFFGPGTRLTVL.

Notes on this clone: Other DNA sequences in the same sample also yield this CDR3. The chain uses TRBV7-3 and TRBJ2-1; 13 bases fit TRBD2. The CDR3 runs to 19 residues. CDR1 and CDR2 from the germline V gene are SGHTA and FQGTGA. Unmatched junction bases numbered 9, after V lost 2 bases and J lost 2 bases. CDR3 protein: CASSLVLAGGPSTYNEQFF. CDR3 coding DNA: TGTGCCAGCAGCTTAGTACTAGCGGGAGGGCCGTCGACCTACAATGAGCAGTTCTTC.

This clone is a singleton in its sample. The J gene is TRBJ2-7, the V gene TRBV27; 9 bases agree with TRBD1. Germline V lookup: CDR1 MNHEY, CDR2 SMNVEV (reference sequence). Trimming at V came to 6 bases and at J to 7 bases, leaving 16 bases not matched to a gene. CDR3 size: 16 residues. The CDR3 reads CASRRSKGQGREEQYF. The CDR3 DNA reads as TGTGCCAGCAGACGGAGTAAAGGACAGGGGAGGGAAGAGCAGTACTTC.

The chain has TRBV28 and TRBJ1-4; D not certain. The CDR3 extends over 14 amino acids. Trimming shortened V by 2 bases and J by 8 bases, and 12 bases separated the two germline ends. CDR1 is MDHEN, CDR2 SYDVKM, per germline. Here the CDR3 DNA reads TGTGCCAGCAGTTTAGGGCTACGCGACGAAAAACTGTTTTTT. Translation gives CASSLGLRDEKLFF.

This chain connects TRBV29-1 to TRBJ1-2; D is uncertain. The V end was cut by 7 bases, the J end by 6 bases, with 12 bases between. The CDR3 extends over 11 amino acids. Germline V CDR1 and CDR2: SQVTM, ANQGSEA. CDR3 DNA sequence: TGCAGCGGATTATCAGGCGATGGCTACACCTTC. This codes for CSGLSGDGYTF.

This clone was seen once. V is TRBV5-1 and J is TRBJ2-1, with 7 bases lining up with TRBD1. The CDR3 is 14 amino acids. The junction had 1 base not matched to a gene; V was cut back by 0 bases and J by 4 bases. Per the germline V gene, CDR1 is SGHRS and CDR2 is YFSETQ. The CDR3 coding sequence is TGCGCCAGCAGCTTGGCACAGGGGTACAATGAGCAGTTCTTC. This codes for CASSLAQGYNEQFF.

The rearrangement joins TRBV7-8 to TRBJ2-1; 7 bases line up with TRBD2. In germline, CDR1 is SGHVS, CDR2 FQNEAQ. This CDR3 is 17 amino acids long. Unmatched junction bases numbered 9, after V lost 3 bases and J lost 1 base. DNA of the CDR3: TGTGCCAGCAGCTTGATGGCGGGAGTGGCGTCCTACAATGAGCAGTTCTTC. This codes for CASSLMAGVASYNEQFF.

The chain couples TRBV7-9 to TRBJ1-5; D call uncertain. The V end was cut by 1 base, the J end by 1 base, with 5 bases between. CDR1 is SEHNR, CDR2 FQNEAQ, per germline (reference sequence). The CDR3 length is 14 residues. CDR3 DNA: TGTGCCAGCAGCTTAGATTCGAGCAATCAGCCCCAGCATTTT. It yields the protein CASSLDSSNQPQHF.

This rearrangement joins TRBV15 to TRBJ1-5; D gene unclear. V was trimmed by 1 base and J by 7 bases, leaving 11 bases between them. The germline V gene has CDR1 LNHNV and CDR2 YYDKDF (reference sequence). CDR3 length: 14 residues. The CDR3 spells CATSRAPVAQPQHF. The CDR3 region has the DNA TGTGCCACCAGCAGAGCTCCGGTCGCCCAGCCCCAGCATTTT. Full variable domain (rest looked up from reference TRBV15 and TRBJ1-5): DAMVIQNPRYQVTQFGKPVTLSCSQTLNHNVMYWYQQKSSQAPKLLFHYYDKDFNNEADTPDNFQSRRPNTSFCFLDIRSPGLGDTAMYLCATSRAPVAQPQHFGDGTRLSIL.

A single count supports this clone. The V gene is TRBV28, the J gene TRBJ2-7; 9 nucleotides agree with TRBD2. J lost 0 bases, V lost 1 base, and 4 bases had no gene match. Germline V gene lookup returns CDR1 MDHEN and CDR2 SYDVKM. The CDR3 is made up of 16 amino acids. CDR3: CASSLFPSGTSYEQYF. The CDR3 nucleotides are TGTGCCAGCAGTTTATTCCCTAGCGGGACCTCCTACGAGCAGTACTTC.

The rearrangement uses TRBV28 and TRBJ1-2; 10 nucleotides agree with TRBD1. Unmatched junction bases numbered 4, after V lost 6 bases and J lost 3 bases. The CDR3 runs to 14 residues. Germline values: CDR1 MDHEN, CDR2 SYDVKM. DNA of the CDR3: TGTGCCAGCAGGGGACAGGGGACTGACTATGGCTACACCTTC. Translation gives CASRGQGTDYGYTF.